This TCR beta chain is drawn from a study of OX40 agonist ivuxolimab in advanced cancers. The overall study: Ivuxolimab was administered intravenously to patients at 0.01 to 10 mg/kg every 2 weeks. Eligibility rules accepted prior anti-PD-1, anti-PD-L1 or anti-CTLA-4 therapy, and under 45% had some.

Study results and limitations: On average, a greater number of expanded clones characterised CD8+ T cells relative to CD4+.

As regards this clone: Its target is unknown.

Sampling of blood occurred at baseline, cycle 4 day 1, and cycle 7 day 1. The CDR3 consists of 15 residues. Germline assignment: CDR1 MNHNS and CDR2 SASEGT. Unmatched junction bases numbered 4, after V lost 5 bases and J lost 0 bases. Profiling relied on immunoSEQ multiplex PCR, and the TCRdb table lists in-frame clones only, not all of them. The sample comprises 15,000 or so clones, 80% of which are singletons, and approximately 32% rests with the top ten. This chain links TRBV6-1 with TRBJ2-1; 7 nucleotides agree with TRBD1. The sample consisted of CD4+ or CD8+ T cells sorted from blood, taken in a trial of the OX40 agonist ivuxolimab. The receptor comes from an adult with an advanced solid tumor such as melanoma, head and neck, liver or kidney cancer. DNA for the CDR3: TGTGCCAGCAGTCTGGACAGGAGCTCCTACAATGAGCAGTTCTTC. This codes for CASSLDRSSYNEQFF.